The sequence of this TCR beta chain was determined in a study of blood T cell repertoires in COVID-19. Study-level background: Material from acute and convalescent COVID-19 was sourced from the United States, Italy and Spain. PBMCs, B-cell-depleted T cells, or T cells provided the cDNA or gDNA that made up the material.

Data came from immunoSEQ multiplex PCR; TCRdb stores just in-frame clones and leaves some out. The repertoire consists of approximately 270,000 clones, with around 86% occurring once and the leading ten covering roughly 2.2%. The TCR comes from a man between 45 and 60 years old with acute or convalescent COVID-19. Specimen: peripheral blood.

CDR3: CASSGGLGTDTQYF. In nucleotides, the CDR3 is TGTGCCAGTAGCGGGGGGCTCGGGACAGATACGCAGTATTTT. The V and J genes are TRBV19 and TRBJ2-3; a weak D match, TRBD2 (7 bases). V lost 6 bases, J lost 3 bases, and 13 bases lay in between. CDR3 length equals 14 residues. Germline values: CDR1 LNHDA, CDR2 SQIVND (reference sequence).